One and the same sample provided the 15 T cell receptor beta chains below, sequenced in a study of cytomegalovirus exposure and HLA in healthy donors (dated by TCRdb to 2016 to 2017). Libraries were built with the immunoSEQ multiplex PCR assay. For the multiplex PCR, a mixture combining 60 forward primers for TCR Vbeta segments and 13 reverse primers for TCR Jbeta segments was used. Here the immuneACCESS table is served through TCRdb, limited to in-frame sequences with V and J called. Missing clones are a known gap in these copies; in checked studies unresolved V genes cover under half, and the rest lacks a known reason. In all, the sample holds about 200,000 clones, and around 83% of those were seen once. The biggest ten clones account for about 1.7% of the sample. Sequenced: PBMCs. All receptors derive from a woman aged 18-29 years in good health and CMV-seronegative.

This clone was seen a single time. The genes are TRBV7-9 and TRBJ1-1; D remains ambiguous. This CDR3 spans 14 amino acids. The V gene's germline CDR1 is SEHNR and CDR2 FQNEAQ (reference sequence). V lost 5 bases and J 0 bases, leaving 10 bases between the germline ends. The chain's CDR3 is CASSPNFMNTEAFF. In DNA, the CDR3 is TGTGCCAGCAGCCCAAATTTCATGAACACTGAAGCTTTCTTT.

This chain connects TRBV10-2 to TRBJ1-2; 7 positions match TRBD1. This CDR3 is built from 13 residues. CDR1 and CDR2 (germline): WSHSY, SAAADI. V lost 4 bases and J lost 7; bases outside the gene matches: 6. The CDR3 loop reads CASSGQGPTGYTF. The CDR3, as DNA: TGCGCCAGCAGTGGACAGGGCCCTACTGGCTACACCTTC.

This sequence joins TRBV9 and TRBJ2-7; 7 bases agree with TRBD2. V lost 2 bases, J lost 1 base, and 12 bases stayed unmatched. This CDR3 is built from 17 residues. Germline CDR1 reads SGDLS; CDR2 reads YYNGEE. CDR3: CASSVGLAEITSYEQYV. The CDR3 DNA follows: TGTGCCAGCAGCGTCGGCCTAGCGGAAATTACGTCCTACGAGCAGTACGTC.

The chain has TRBV9 and TRBJ2-5; 8 nucleotides match TRBD1. This CDR3 is 13 amino acids long. V lost 0 bases, J lost 5 bases, and 0 bases stayed unmatched. CDR1 SGDLS and CDR2 YYNGEE come from the germline V gene. Written as DNA, the CDR3 is TGTGCCAGCAGCGTAGACAGGGGGGAGACCCAGTACTTC. Its protein is CASSVDRGETQYF.

The sample holds a few counts of this clone. The chain employs TRBV4-3 and TRBJ1-2; D gene ambiguous. V lost 0 bases and J lost 3, with 14 bases in between. Germline V gene data show CDR1 as LGHNA and CDR2 as YSLEER. CDR3 length: 16 residues. DNA of the CDR3: TGCGCCAGCAGCCAAGATGGAGCAACCTCTTACTATGGCTACACCTTC. As protein: CASSQDGATSYYGYTF.

This clone appeared a few times. The CDR3 DNA follows: TGTGCCAGCAGTGGACAGGGAATATATAATTCACCCCTCCACTTT. Translating gives CASSGQGIYNSPLHF. This chain connects TRBV25-1 to TRBJ1-6; 7 bases map to TRBD1. The length of the CDR3 is 15 residues. V shed 4 bases, J shed 4 bases, and the junction held 4 bases outside the gene matches. Germline CDR1 reads MGHDK; CDR2 reads SYGVNS. The whole variable domain, filled in from reference TRBV25-1 and TRBJ1-6, reads EADIYQTPRYLVIGTGKKITLECSQTMGHDKMYWYQQDPGMELHLIHYSYGVNSTEKGDLSSESTVSRIRTEHFPLTLESARPSHTSQYLCASSGQGIYNSPLHFGNGTRLTVT.

The chain joins TRBV7-9 to TRBJ2-1; a weak D match, TRBD2 (6 bases). The CDR3 is 14 residues long. Germline values: CDR1 SEHNR, CDR2 FQNEAQ (reference sequence). V lost 3 bases and J lost 2, with 8 bases in between. The CDR3 DNA is TGTGCCAGCAGCTTGTCGGGGGCCTACAATGAGCAGTTCTTC. Translated, it gives CASSLSGAYNEQFF.

The chain has TRBV9 and TRBJ1-4; D unresolved. In germline, CDR1 is SGDLS, CDR2 YYNGEE. CDR3 size: 15 residues. V was shortened by 0 bases and J by 4 bases, with 10 bases between the two germline ends. The CDR3 reads CASSVGGPDNEKLFF. The DNA of the CDR3 is TGTGCCAGCAGCGTAGGTGGGCCAGATAATGAAAAACTGTTTTTT.

The genes are TRBV6-5 and TRBJ1-3; D ambiguous. V lost 6 bases, J lost 0 bases, and 12 bases lay in between. This CDR3 is built from 15 residues. Germline V gene lookup returns CDR1 MNHEY and CDR2 SVGAGI. CDR3 in amino acids: CASSARRSSGNTIYF. In nucleotides, the CDR3 is TGTGCCAGCAGCGCTCGACGGAGCTCTGGAAACACCATATATTTT.

Details on this clone: The sample has other DNA sequences that encode this CDR3 too. The J gene is TRBJ2-1, the V gene TRBV19; D is perhaps TRBD2 (5 bases). The CDR3 runs to 15 residues. V was pared by 3 bases and J by 0 bases, with 9 bases between. Germline-derived CDR1 and CDR2 are LNHDA and SQIVND (reference sequence). The CDR3 DNA follows: TGTGCCAGTAGTATCACGGGGAGCTCCTACAATGAGCAGTTCTTC. It translates to CASSITGSSYNEQFF.

The chain combines TRBV27 with TRBJ1-1; 7 bases align to TRBD1. Germline V CDR1 and CDR2: MNHEY, SMNVEV (reference sequence). This CDR3 is built from 15 residues. The J segment lost 3 bases and the V segment lost 3 bases, leaving 7 bases of the junction unmatched. In DNA, the CDR3 is TGTGCCAGCAGTTTTGGAGGGGGCGAGGACACTGAAGCTTTCTTT. Translation gives CASSFGGGEDTEAFF.

The table lists this clone with a few counts. The chain is built from TRBV6-1 and TRBJ1-4, with D possibly being TRBD1 (5 bases). The CDR3 length is 13 residues. Trimming removed 4 bases from V and 7 bases from J, with 10 bases in between. The V gene's germline CDR1 is MNHNS and CDR2 SASEGT. CDR3 coding DNA: TGTGCCAGCAGTGTTCGACAGCTTGAAAAACTGTTTTTT. Translated: CASSVRQLEKLFF.

The chain combines TRBV7-9 with TRBJ2-1; 8 positions agree with TRBD1. CDR3 length: 14 residues. From germline, CDR1 is SEHNR and CDR2 FQNEAQ (reference sequence). V lost 1 base, J lost 6 bases, and 2 bases stayed unmatched. The CDR3 sequence is CASSLDRGVNEQFF. CDR3 nucleotides: TGTGCCAGCAGCTTAGACAGGGGGGTCAATGAGCAGTTCTTC.

The rearrangement joins TRBV15 to TRBJ2-1; 8 bases are shared with TRBD2. CDR1 and CDR2 from the germline V gene are LNHNV and YYDKDF (reference sequence). The CDR3 contains 16 residues. With 5 bases clipped from V and 8 bases from J, the junction kept 14 bases outside the gene matches. DNA for the CDR3: TGTGCCACCAGCCGCCCGGCGGGGGGCGGGAGTGATGAGCAGTTCTTC. This codes for CATSRPAGGGSDEQFF.

This chain connects TRBV7-9 to TRBJ2-2; TRBD2 agrees at 8 bases. The CDR3 is made up of 16 amino acids. CDR1 is SEHNR, CDR2 FQNEAQ, per germline (reference sequence). J lost 7 bases, V lost 5 bases, and 12 bases had no gene match. The CDR3 nucleotides are TGTGCCAGCAGCCCAGGTCCCCTAGCGGGTTTCGGGGAGCTGTTTTTT. As protein: CASSPGPLAGFGELFF.